This T cell receptor beta chain appears in the sequencing data of a study of coeliac disease. Study information: Refractory type I patients had no gluten-free diet response for over 12 months. The study, taken as a whole, reports: The authors judged this method unsuitable for unbiased gliadin-specific T cell detection. Largely private TRB repertoires meant most sequences were sample-unique.

Germline CDR1 MNHEY, CDR2 SMNVEV (reference sequence). V shed 6 bases and J 8 bases; nucleotides not matched to a gene: 10. The CDR3 has 15 amino acids. To note about this clone: The antigen remains unidentified.

The table came from immunoSEQ multiplex PCR; TCRdb's copy has only in-frame clones and leaves some out. The sample carries about 9,400 clones, over 55% recorded once. The sequencing sample was made of lamina propria lymphocytes from the gut. The gene calls are TRBV27 and TRBJ2-7; 13 bases match TRBD2. The receptor comes from a woman in her sixties with celiac disease. CDR3 sequence (DNA): TGTGCCAGCAGCCTCACTAGCGGGAGGGGGGGCAAGCAGTACTTC. Translating gives CASSLTSGRGGKQYF.